Listed here are 9 T cell receptor beta chains from one sample, sequenced in a study of radiation and T cells in renal cell carcinoma. Some clones are missing from TCRdb's copy, which holds only in-frame ones; the method was immunoSEQ multiplex PCR. The sample comprises 100,000 to 150,000 clones, around 85% of which are singletons, and roughly 5% rests with the top ten. Time point given: blood 2 weeks post-SBRT. Treatment meaning: 15 Gy SBRT to primary tumor, nephrectomy 4 weeks later. This sample comprised blood, obtained from a patient whose treatment included radiotherapy and nephrectomy. All receptors come from a man aged 50 to 59 with renal cell carcinoma.

This chain uses TRBV25-1 with TRBJ2-4, with D possibly matching TRBD2 (7 bases). The CDR3 runs 17 residues. Germline CDR1 MGHDK, CDR2 SYGVNS. Trimming took 1 base from V and 0 from J, leaving 13 bases between them. The CDR3 sequence: CASSELRRGGAKNIQYF. In nucleotides, the CDR3 is TGTGCCAGCAGTGAATTGAGGAGGGGGGGAGCCAAAAACATTCAGTACTTC.

The rearrangement links TRBV5-8 to TRBJ1-1, with D hard to call. CDR3 size: 13 residues. Germline CDR1 and CDR2: SGHTS and YDEGEE. V was shortened by 6 bases and J by 10 bases, with 19 bases between the two germline ends. The CDR3 nucleotides read TGTGCCAGCAACTACATCCCACTGAGGATAGCTTTCTTT. The encoded protein is CASNYIPLRIAFF.

This clone was detected once. The V call is TRBV6-5, the J call TRBJ2-4; maybe TRBD2 (5 bases). V dropped 3 bases and J dropped 0 bases, with 12 bases sitting between them. In germline, CDR1 is MNHEY, CDR2 SVGAGI. This CDR3 region has 16 residues. CDR3: CASSYVDGLAKNIQYF. As DNA, the CDR3 is TGTGCCAGCAGTTATGTGGACGGACTAGCCAAAAACATTCAGTACTTC.

The V gene is TRBV5-1, the J gene TRBJ2-1, with 8 bases fitting TRBD1. The CDR3 runs 14 residues. The germline V gene encodes CDR1 SGHRS and CDR2 YFSETQ. V shed 4 bases and J 9 bases; nucleotides not matched to a gene: 9. CDR3 sequence: CASSVGQAGGEQFF. The DNA for the CDR3 is TGCGCCAGCAGCGTGGGACAGGCTGGGGGTGAGCAGTTCTTC.

This clone has only a few counts. The chain carries TRBV30 and TRBJ1-1; 7 bases fit TRBD1. The CDR3 spans 13 residues. The germline V gene has CDR1 GTSNPN and CDR2 SVGIG (reference sequence). With 3 bases clipped from V and 5 bases from J, the junction kept 6 bases outside the gene matches. CDR3 nucleotides: TGTGCCTGGAGCCCAGGGGGAGGTACTGAAGCTTTCTTT. Amino acid sequence: CAWSPGGGTEAFF. Complete variable domain (other parts from reference TRBV30 and TRBJ1-1): SQTIHQWPATLVQPVGSPLSLECTVEGTSNPNLYWYRQAAGRGLQLLFYSVGIGQISSEVPQNLSASRPQDRQFILSSKKLLLSDSGFYLCAWSPGGGTEAFFGQGTRLTVV.

This rearrangement joins TRBV7-6 to TRBJ2-3; 11 bases agree with TRBD2. Looked up from germline, CDR1 is SGHVS and CDR2 is FNYEAQ. This CDR3 is 18 amino acids long. Unmatched junction bases numbered 7, after V lost 1 base and J lost 1 base. CDR3 nucleotide sequence: TGTGCCAGCAGCTTAGAAGTTATGACTAGCGGGGGCACAGATACGCAGTATTTT. Translating it yields CASSLEVMTSGGTDTQYF.

The chain is built from TRBV29-1 and TRBJ2-7; unclear D gene. Germline V CDR1 and CDR2: SQVTM, ANQGSEA. Deletions cut 6 bases from V and 3 bases from J, with 9 bases between. This CDR3 contains 11 residues. The CDR3 DNA is TGCAGCGTCCAAGGCCGCTACGAGCAGTACTTC. Translation: CSVQGRYEQYF.

This rearrangement joins TRBV30 to TRBJ2-4, with 10 bases fitting TRBD1. The V gene end was trimmed by 3 bases and the J gene end by 4 bases; junction bases not matched to a gene: 3. The CDR3 has 14 residues. Germline CDR1 and CDR2: GTSNPN and SVGIG (reference sequence). The CDR3 DNA follows: TGTGCCTGGAGCCGGGGACAGGGGAAAAACATTCAGTACTTC. This encodes CAWSRGQGKNIQYF.

The V gene is TRBV19, the J gene TRBJ2-1; TRBD2 agrees at 7 bases. CDR3 size: 20 residues. The V segment lost 5 bases and the J segment 0 bases; nucleotides outside the gene matches: 19. The germline V gene encodes CDR1 LNHDA and CDR2 SQIVND (reference sequence). The CDR3 nucleotides read TGTGCCAGTAGTCCAAGGCCCACCCTTAGCGGGCGAAGCTCCTACAATGAGCAGTTCTTC. Its translation is CASSPRPTLSGRSSYNEQFF.